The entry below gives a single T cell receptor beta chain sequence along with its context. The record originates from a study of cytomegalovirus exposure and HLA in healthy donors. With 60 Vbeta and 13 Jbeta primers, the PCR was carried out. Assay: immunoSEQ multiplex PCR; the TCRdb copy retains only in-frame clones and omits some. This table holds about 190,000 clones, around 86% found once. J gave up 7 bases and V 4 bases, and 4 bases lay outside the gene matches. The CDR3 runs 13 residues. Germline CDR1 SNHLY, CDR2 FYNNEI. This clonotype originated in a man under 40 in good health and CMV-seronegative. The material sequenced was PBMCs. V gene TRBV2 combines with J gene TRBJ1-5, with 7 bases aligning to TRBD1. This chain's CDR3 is CASSGQGQQPQHF. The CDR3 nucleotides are TGTGCCAGCAGTGGACAGGGCCAACAGCCCCAGCATTTT. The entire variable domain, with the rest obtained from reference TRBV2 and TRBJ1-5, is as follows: EPEVTQTPSHQVTQMGQEVILRCVPISNHLYFYWYRQILGQKVEFLVSFYNNEISEKSEIFDDQFSVERPDGSNFTLKIRSTKLEDSAMYFCASSGQGQQPQHFGDGTRLSIL.